These 18 T cell receptor beta chains share one sample of origin, sequenced in a study of blood T cell repertoires in COVID-19 (dated by TCRdb to about 2020). Libraries were made using the immunoSEQ multiplex PCR assay. The source is immuneACCESS, and TCRdb retained only in-frame sequences with V and J called. Part of the clones is not carried over; for the studies checked, unresolved V genes explain less than half of this, and the remainder is unexplained. The sample includes 120,000 or so clones, with 80% observed a single time. The ten largest clones represent roughly 1.8% of the sample. Sequencing was carried out using peripheral blood. The receptors derive from a man aged 65-85 years with acute or convalescent COVID-19.

This clone was seen once. This chain uses TRBV7-3 with TRBJ2-3; perhaps TRBD2 as D (6 bases). Trimming cost V 5 bases and J 0 bases, with 12 bases left between them. Germline V CDR1 and CDR2: SGHTA, FQGTGA. This CDR3 has 15 amino acids. CDR3 loop: CASSQSGASTDTQYF. The CDR3 coding sequence is TGTGCCAGCAGCCAATCGGGAGCTAGCACAGATACGCAGTATTTT.

This clone appeared once. V is TRBV5-8 and J is TRBJ2-1, with 7 bases aligning to TRBD2. The trim removed 1 base at V and 8 bases at J, leaving 12 bases unmatched. Germline values: CDR1 SGHTS, CDR2 YDEGEE. This CDR3 contains 16 residues. The CDR3 reads CASSLPWTRARDEQFF. CDR3 nucleotides: TGTGCCAGCAGCTTGCCGTGGACTAGGGCTCGGGATGAGCAGTTCTTC.

The chain joins TRBV2 to TRBJ2-7; D is possibly TRBD2 (5 bases). Trimming shortened V by 5 bases and J by 3 bases, and 11 bases separated the two germline ends. Germline V CDR1 and CDR2: SNHLY, FYNNEI. The length of the CDR3 is 13 residues. The DNA for the CDR3 is TGTGCCAGCAGTAAGGACGGGATCTACGAGCAGTACTTC. It translates to CASSKDGIYEQYF. The full variable domain, rest sourced from reference TRBV2 and TRBJ2-7, is EPEVTQTPSHQVTQMGQEVILRCVPISNHLYFYWYRQILGQKVEFLVSFYNNEISEKSEIFDDQFSVERPDGSNFTLKIRSTKLEDSAMYFCASSKDGIYEQYFGPGTRLTVT.

The genes are TRBV6-6 and TRBJ1-4; the match to TRBD1 covers 8 bases. CDR1 and CDR2 from the germline V gene are MNHNY and SVGAGI (reference sequence). V lost 6 bases to trimming and J lost 2 bases; unmatched junction nucleotides: 2. This CDR3 region has 14 residues. CDR3 in DNA: TGTGCCAGCAGACAGGGGGGGACTAATGAAAAACTGTTTTTT. Protein product: CASRQGGTNEKLFF.

The genes are TRBV14 and TRBJ1-2, with D possibly matching TRBD1 (6 bases). The CDR3 is made up of 15 amino acids. CDR1 and CDR2 from the germline V gene are SGHDN and FVKESK. V was shortened by 4 bases and J by 3 bases, with 15 bases between the two germline ends. The CDR3 coding sequence is TGTGCCAGCAGCCCGCTTGGGGGGGCGGACTATGGCTACACCTTC. Protein sequence: CASSPLGGADYGYTF.

V usage is TRBV11-2 and J usage is TRBJ1-2; D call uncertain. The CDR3 has 12 amino acids. CDR1 and CDR2 (germline): SGHAT, FQNNGV. Trimming cost V 4 bases and J 8 bases, with 11 bases left between them. The chain's CDR3 is CASSSGREGYTF. For the CDR3, the DNA is TGTGCCAGCAGCTCTGGCCGGGAGGGCTACACCTTC.

The chain combines TRBV29-1 with TRBJ2-7; 8 nucleotides match TRBD1. The CDR3 has 14 residues. Trimming removed 5 bases from V and 6 bases from J; junction bases left unmatched: 12. Germline values: CDR1 SQVTM, CDR2 ANQGSEA. CDR3 region: CSVKGGQVGFEQYF. The CDR3 DNA reads TGCAGCGTTAAAGGGGGACAGGTGGGTTTCGAGCAGTACTTC.

The V call is TRBV11-2, the J call TRBJ2-1, with 11 bases matching TRBD1. V lost 5 bases and J lost 6; bases outside the gene matches: 12. Germline V CDR1 and CDR2: SGHAT, FQNNGV. This CDR3 has 17 amino acids. DNA for the CDR3: TGTGCCAGCAGCCCGGACAGGGGGCTTTCCGCCCGCAATGAGCAGTTCTTC. Its translation: CASSPDRGLSARNEQFF.

The chain links TRBV5-1 to TRBJ1-4; 8 nucleotides agree with TRBD1. The ends lost 0 bases at V and 11 bases at J; junction bases unmatched: 15. The CDR3 runs 17 residues. Germline loops: CDR1 SGHRS, CDR2 YFSETQ. This CDR3 reads CASSLDTGAGTGGKLFF. CDR3 in DNA: TGCGCCAGCAGCTTGGATACAGGGGCCGGGACAGGAGGGAAACTGTTTTTT.

The V gene is TRBV11-2, the J gene TRBJ1-2; D unclear. The CDR3 spans 15 residues. V was clipped by 7 bases and J by 1 base, with 16 bases between them. The germline V gene encodes CDR1 SGHAT and CDR2 FQNNGV. This CDR3 reads CASTPSTLNNYGYTF. CDR3 bases: TGTGCCAGCACCCCATCGACACTGAATAACTATGGCTACACCTTC.

The chain links TRBV19 to TRBJ1-1, with 8 bases matching TRBD1. The germline V gene encodes CDR1 LNHDA and CDR2 SQIVND (reference sequence). The V gene end was trimmed by 6 bases and the J gene end by 4 bases; junction bases not matched to a gene: 4. The CDR3 contains 13 residues. The CDR3 nucleotides read TGTGCCAGTAGGCGGACAGGGATCACTGAAGCTTTCTTT. Encoded protein: CASRRTGITEAFF.

The V gene is TRBV19, the J gene TRBJ2-7; the D gene is possibly TRBD2 (5 bases). The CDR3 consists of 16 residues. Germline values: CDR1 LNHDA, CDR2 SQIVND (reference sequence). V lost 1 base and J lost 2, with 15 bases in between. CDR3 loop: CASSIGSSEAPYEQYF. The CDR3 region has the DNA TGTGCCAGTAGTATAGGCAGCTCGGAGGCCCCCTACGAGCAGTACTTC. The variable domain in full, completed from reference TRBV19 and TRBJ2-7, reads DGGITQSPKYLFRKEGQNVTLSCEQNLNHDAMYWYRQDPGQGLRLIYYSQIVNDFQKGDIAEGYSVSREKKESFPLTVTSAQKNPTAFYLCASSIGSSEAPYEQYFGPGTRLTVT.

J is TRBJ2-5 and V is TRBV4-2; D not resolved. The CDR3 runs 15 residues. Germline CDR1 reads LGHNA; CDR2 reads YNFKEQ. V lost 4 bases and J 5 bases, leaving 17 bases between the germline ends. For the CDR3, the DNA is TGTGCCAGCAGCCCCAAAGACCAGGAAGGTGAGACCCAGTACTTC. It translates to CASSPKDQEGETQYF.

There are a few counts of this clone. In nucleotides, the CDR3 is TGTGCCAGCCACCGTCCGGGTTCACCCCTCCACTTT. Encoded protein: CASHRPGSPLHF. The V gene is TRBV6-6, the J gene TRBJ1-6; D is unresolved. The CDR3 spans 12 residues. Looked up from germline, CDR1 is MNHNY and CDR2 is SVGAGI (reference sequence). V was cut by 8 bases and J by 9 bases, with 11 bases left in between.

The chain recombines TRBV5-6 with TRBJ2-5, with D perhaps matching TRBD1 (7 bases). The germline V gene encodes CDR1 SGHDT and CDR2 YYEEEE. The CDR3 runs to 16 residues. Trimming left V 4 bases short and J 2 bases short, with 18 bases between. CDR3 DNA: TGTGCCAGCAGCCCCGGCCGGAGGGGGCTTCAAGAGACCCAGTACTTC. It yields the protein CASSPGRRGLQETQYF.

This CDR3 is CASSLATTYGYTF. The DNA for the CDR3 is TGTGCCAGCAGCTTGGCGACTACATATGGCTACACCTTC. J is TRBJ1-2 and V is TRBV7-2; D call uncertain. The CDR3 runs to 13 residues. Germline lookup yields CDR1 SGHTA and CDR2 FQGNSA. V was pared by 3 bases and J by 5 bases, with 10 bases between.

The genes are TRBV11-2 and TRBJ2-1; weak D call: TRBD1 (5 bases). The length of the CDR3 is 12 residues. Per germline, CDR1 SGHAT and CDR2 FQNNGV. Trimming removed 2 bases at V and 10 bases at J, with 9 bases between. CDR3 bases: TGTGCCAGCAGCTTAAGCCGGACAGAGCAGTTCTTC. This gives the protein CASSLSRTEQFF.

The CDR3 nucleotides read TGTGCCAGCAGCTTTTGGGGGCCGATCCAAGAGACCCAGTACTTC. It is translated as CASSFWGPIQETQYF. The chain recombines TRBV5-4 with TRBJ2-5; D is perhaps TRBD1 (6 bases). V lost 2 bases to trimming and J lost 1 base, with 12 bases between them. CDR1 SGHNT and CDR2 YYREEE come from the germline V gene (reference sequence). The length of the CDR3 is 15 residues.